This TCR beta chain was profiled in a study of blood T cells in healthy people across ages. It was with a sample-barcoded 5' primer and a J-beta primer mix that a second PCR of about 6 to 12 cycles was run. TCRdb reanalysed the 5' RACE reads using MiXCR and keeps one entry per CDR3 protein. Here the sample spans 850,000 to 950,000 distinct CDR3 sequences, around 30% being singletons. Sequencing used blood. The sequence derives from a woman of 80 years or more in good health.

The CDR3 protein is CSARGGGLNTEAFF. The CDR3 DNA sequence: TGCAGTGCCAGGGGAGGGGGCCTAAACACTGAAGCTTTCTTT. This rearrangement joins TRBV20-1 to TRBJ1-1, with TRBD1 matching 7 bases. CDR1 and CDR2 from the germline V gene are DFQATT and SNEGSKA (reference sequence). The CDR3 loop spans 14 amino acids. Trimming took 6 bases from V and 2 from J; bases not matched to a gene: 9.